The source of this T cell receptor beta chain is a study of T cells in Graves' hyperthyroidism and ophthalmopathy. It was RNA transcripts that yielded the amplified TCR beta CDR3 regions. The HTBI primer set was used in a first-round RT-PCR of the TCR CDR3. TCRdb re-analysed the multiplex PCR reads in MiXCR, keeping a single row per CDR3 protein. The profile shows 700,000 or so distinct CDR3 sequences, less than 20% of them singletons. Whole-study results and caveats: Blood also contained most expanded thyroid clonotypes above 0.001.

This clonotype was observed many times. As yet, its antigen is unknown. The CDR3 has 15 residues. From germline, CDR1 is SGHNT and CDR2 YENEEA. V shed 1 base and J shed 11 bases, with 20 bases lying between them. Sample: blood. The V and J genes are TRBV11-3 and TRBJ1-1; TRBD1 might be the D (5 bases). The TCR was taken from a man between 18 and 29 years old with Graves' hyperthyroidism. The CDR3 region is CASSLAVGGNLIAFF. The CDR3 coding sequence is TGTGCCAGCAGCTTAGCTGTTGGGGGGAACTTGATCGCTTTCTTT.